This TCR beta chain appears in the sequencing data of a study of CD8+CD57+ T cells in acquired aplastic anemia. Study-wide context: Sorted CD4+ and CD8+ cell DNA averaged approximately 3 ug.

The study profiled TCR beta VDJ and CDR3 using genomic DNA as template. TCRdb itself ran the reads through MiXCR, one entry per CDR3 protein. The sample lists 200,000 to 250,000 distinct CDR3 sequences; about 60% were seen once. The sample holds one count of this clonotype. The target antigen is unknown. An expansion of CD8+CD57+ cells by flow cytometry had been shown in patients chosen for sequencing. Among the patients, all had severe acquired aplastic anemia. Germline assignment: CDR1 KGHDR and CDR2 SFDVKD. Unmatched junction bases numbered 12, after V lost 0 bases and J lost 1 base. The CDR3 is 21 residues long. Findings of the study overall: Comparison of patients with controls identified 25 to 35 shared CD8+ CDR3 sequences.

This TCR came from a human donor with aplastic anemia. Sequenced input: sorted CD4+, CD8+, or CD8+CD57+ T cells (not recorded which) from PBMCs. The rearrangement uses TRBV24-1 and TRBJ2-3, with TRBD2 matching 13 bases. CDR3 nucleotide sequence: TGTGCCACCAGTGATTTGCTGATCTTACTAGCGGGAGGGGGGCGCACAGATACGCAGTATTTT. Its translation: CATSDLLILLAGGGRTDTQYF.